This entry lists 27 T cell receptor beta chains sequenced from one sample in a study of blood T cell repertoires in COVID-19. Only in-frame clones appear in the TCRdb table, and some are missing; sequencing was by immunoSEQ multiplex PCR. Seen here are 200,000 to 300,000 clones, roughly nine tenths observed once, and the top ten hold approximately 4%. The sample consisted of peripheral blood. These receptors were collected from a man in his sixties who had recovered from COVID-19.

CDR3 DNA: TGTGCCAGTAGCCAGCTGGGGGGTAAGCAAGAGACCCAGTACTTC. Amino acid sequence: CASSQLGGKQETQYF. V and J are TRBV19 and TRBJ2-5, with D maybe TRBD2 (6 bases). The ends were cut back, 6 bases at V and 2 bases at J, with 16 bases in the middle. Germline CDR1 reads LNHDA; CDR2 reads SQIVND (reference sequence). This CDR3 has 15 amino acids.

As concerns this clone: The sample has other DNA sequences that encode this CDR3 too. This rearrangement joins TRBV18 to TRBJ2-3; TRBD2 aligns across 7 bases. The CDR3 has 12 amino acids. The V gene's germline CDR1 is KGHSH and CDR2 LQKENI. The ends lost 3 bases at V and 6 bases at J; junction bases unmatched: 0. As DNA, the CDR3 is TGTGCCAGCTCACCGGGGGGGGATACGCAGTATTTT. This sequence encodes CASSPGGDTQYF.

The table lists this clone with a few counts. The chain is built from TRBV6-5 and TRBJ1-2; D not resolved. The V end lost 6 bases, the J end lost 10 bases, and 9 bases lay between the germline ends. CDR3 length equals 10 residues. The germline gives CDR1 MNHEY, CDR2 SVGAGI. The CDR3: CASRDTDYTF. The CDR3, as DNA: TGTGCCAGCAGAGACACGGACTACACCTTC.

The chain carries TRBV29-1 and TRBJ2-1; 10 bases are a match to TRBD1. Germline V gene data show CDR1 as SQVTM and CDR2 as ANQGSEA. Losses at the gene ends were 5 bases for V and 0 bases for J; bases not matched to a gene: 7. The CDR3 is 16 amino acids. The CDR3: CSVPGDRGLSYNEQFF. The CDR3 DNA sequence: TGCAGCGTTCCCGGGGACAGGGGCCTCTCCTACAATGAGCAGTTCTTC.

A few counts support this clone. The chain employs TRBV9 and TRBJ2-7; TRBD2 matches 10 bases. The CDR3 sequence is 15 residues long. Trimming at V came to 0 bases and at J to 6 bases, leaving 6 bases not matched to a gene. Germline loops: CDR1 SGDLS, CDR2 YYNGEE. This CDR3 reads CASSVVGSGGSEQYF. CDR3 nucleotide sequence: TGTGCCAGCAGCGTAGTGGGTAGCGGGGGGAGCGAGCAGTACTTC.

The chain recombines TRBV30 with TRBJ2-7, with 9 bases aligning to TRBD2. The germline V gene has CDR1 GTSNPN and CDR2 SVGIG (reference sequence). The CDR3 sequence is 15 residues long. With 0 bases clipped from V and 7 bases from J, the junction kept 10 bases outside the gene matches. This CDR3 reads CAWSVRRGGQGEQYF. The CDR3 DNA is TGTGCCTGGAGTGTAAGGCGGGGGGGCCAAGGAGAGCAGTACTTC. The whole variable domain, remainder taken from reference TRBV30 and TRBJ2-7, is SQTIHQWPATLVQPVGSPLSLECTVEGTSNPNLYWYRQAAGRGLQLLFYSVGIGQISSEVPQNLSASRPQDRQFILSSKKLLLSDSGFYLCAWSVRRGGQGEQYFGPGTRLTVT.

The chain couples TRBV4-2 to TRBJ2-7; the D gene is possibly TRBD2 (6 bases). Trimming left V 4 bases short and J 1 base short, with 8 bases between. There are 13 residues in the CDR3. Germline CDR1 is LGHNA and CDR2 is YNFKEQ. The CDR3: CASSLGLSYEQYF. The CDR3 nucleotides are TGTGCCAGCAGCCTGGGACTTTCCTACGAGCAGTACTTC.

The chain couples TRBV5-6 to TRBJ1-2, with TRBD1 identical over 7 bases. The CDR3 has 14 amino acids. CDR1 and CDR2 (germline): SGHDT, YYEEEE. Trimming removed 3 bases from V and 5 bases from J; junction bases left unmatched: 7. The CDR3 region is CASSSEQGWYGYTF. CDR3 DNA sequence: TGTGCCAGCAGCTCCGAACAGGGGTGGTATGGCTACACCTTC.

The genes are TRBV5-5 and TRBJ1-5, with TRBD1 matching 8 bases. The CDR3 has 17 amino acids. Looked up from germline, CDR1 is SGHKS and CDR2 is YYEKEE (reference sequence). Trimming removed 3 bases from V and 3 bases from J; junction bases left unmatched: 11. CDR3 nucleotides: TGTGCCAGCAGCTCTGCAGCGACAGGGGCTATCAATCAGCCCCAGCATTTT. Protein sequence: CASSSAATGAINQPQHF.

This chain uses TRBV5-1 with TRBJ2-2; TRBD1 aligns across 7 bases. The CDR3 is made up of 16 amino acids. The germline gives CDR1 SGHRS, CDR2 YFSETQ. V lost 4 bases to trimming and J lost 8 bases; unmatched junction nucleotides: 14. The CDR3 DNA sequence: TGCGCCAGCAGCCGTACCTGGGACAGCTTCTTGGGGGAGCTGTTTTTT. It translates to CASSRTWDSFLGELFF.

This clone was observed once. The rearrangement joins TRBV5-1 to TRBJ1-5, with D possibly being TRBD1 (6 bases). The V end lost 0 bases, the J end lost 0 bases, and 7 bases lay between the germline ends. Germline values: CDR1 SGHRS, CDR2 YFSETQ. The CDR3 consists of 15 residues. CDR3: CASSLDRASNQPQHF. The CDR3 nucleotides are TGCGCCAGCAGCTTGGACAGGGCTAGCAATCAGCCCCAGCATTTT.

The chain has TRBV18 and TRBJ1-1; D not resolved. This CDR3 has 14 residues. Trimming removed 6 bases at V and 4 bases at J, with 15 bases between. Germline V gives CDR1 KGHSH, CDR2 LQKENI. The CDR3 nucleotides are TGTGCCAGCTCGGCAGAAGCGGGTGGCACTGAAGCTTTCTTT. This translates into CASSAEAGGTEAFF.

J is TRBJ2-5 and V is TRBV27, with D tentatively TRBD1 (5 bases). CDR1 and CDR2 from the germline V gene are MNHEY and SMNVEV (reference sequence). V was trimmed by 0 bases and J by 2 bases, leaving 13 bases between them. There are 16 residues in the CDR3. The CDR3 sequence is CASSLSKSPGQETQYF. CDR3 DNA: TGTGCCAGCAGTTTATCGAAATCACCAGGGCAAGAGACCCAGTACTTC.

This rearrangement joins TRBV5-5 to TRBJ1-2; 10 bases line up with TRBD1. The CDR3 has 16 amino acids. The junction had 7 bases not matched to a gene; V was cut back by 1 base and J by 4 bases. CDR1 and CDR2 from the germline V gene are SGHKS and YYEKEE (reference sequence). Here the CDR3 reads CASSLPRDRGPYGYTF. Here the CDR3 DNA reads TGTGCCAGCAGCTTGCCCCGGGACAGGGGCCCCTATGGCTACACCTTC.

In its sample, this clone was seen once. The chain has TRBV11-2 and TRBJ1-1; a possible D gene is TRBD1 (6 bases). CDR1 is SGHAT and CDR2 is FQNNGV in the germline V gene. Trimming took 2 bases from V and 0 from J, leaving 10 bases between them. CDR3 length: 15 amino acids. The CDR3 nucleotides are TGTGCCAGCAGCTTACCTACAGGGCTGAACACTGAAGCTTTCTTT. The encoded protein is CASSLPTGLNTEAFF.

This clone came up a few times. The gene calls are TRBV7-2 and TRBJ1-1, with 8 bases that match TRBD1. The CDR3 consists of 14 residues. The V gene's germline CDR1 is SGHTA and CDR2 FQGNSA. V dropped 5 bases and J dropped 2; count of bases not matched to a gene: 4. CDR3 amino acids: CASSRDRSNTEAFF. In DNA, the CDR3 is TGTGCCAGCAGCCGGGACAGGTCTAACACTGAAGCTTTCTTT.

J is TRBJ2-3 and V is TRBV7-9; maybe TRBD2 (6 bases). The V end lost 5 bases, the J end lost 5 bases, and 14 bases lay between the germline ends. This CDR3 is built from 14 residues. CDR1 SEHNR and CDR2 FQNEAQ come from the germline V gene (reference sequence). This CDR3 reads CASSQARGKDTQYF. The DNA of the CDR3 is TGTGCCAGCAGCCAGGCGCGGGGTAAAGATACGCAGTATTTT.

V gene TRBV3-1 (or the pseudogene TRBV3-2) combines with J gene TRBJ1-2, with a tentative D call TRBD1 (6 bases). This CDR3 comprises 14 residues. V was cut by 1 base and J by 1 base, with 7 bases left in between. CDR1 and CDR2 (germline): LGHDT, YNNKEL (reference sequence). CDR3 protein: CASSQVQGNYGYTF. The CDR3 DNA reads as TGTGCCAGCAGCCAAGTACAGGGTAACTATGGCTACACCTTC.

The V call is TRBV30, the J call TRBJ2-3, with TRBD2 identical over 10 bases. Germline trimming cut 5 bases from V and 0 bases from J; bases unmatched to any gene: 5. The germline CDR1 and CDR2 sequences are GTSNPN and SVGIG (reference sequence). The CDR3 covers 15 residues. In DNA form, the CDR3 reads TGTGCCTGGTCGGGACTAGCGTTTAGCACAGATACGCAGTATTTT. It specifies CAWSGLAFSTDTQYF. The full variable domain, with the rest looked up from reference TRBV30 and TRBJ2-3, is SQTIHQWPATLVQPVGSPLSLECTVEGTSNPNLYWYRQAAGRGLQLLFYSVGIGQISSEVPQNLSASRPQDRQFILSSKKLLLSDSGFYLCAWSGLAFSTDTQYFGPGTRLTVL.

The chain carries TRBV5-1 and TRBJ1-2; 11 nucleotides agree with TRBD1. From germline, CDR1 is SGHRS and CDR2 YFSETQ. The V and J ends lost 1 base and 7 bases, in that order; junction bases with no gene match: 12. This CDR3 is built from 17 residues. The CDR3 loop is CASSLSGTGGSSSGYTF. The CDR3 bases are TGCGCCAGCAGCTTGTCCGGGACAGGGGGTTCATCAAGTGGCTACACCTTC.

This chain joins TRBV2 and TRBJ1-3, with 9 bases that match TRBD1. V lost 6 bases and J lost 3; bases outside the gene matches: 6. In germline, CDR1 is SNHLY, CDR2 FYNNEI. The CDR3 totals 15 residues. CDR3 amino acids: CASREDRGGGNTIYF. The CDR3 nucleotides read TGTGCCAGCAGGGAGGACAGGGGAGGTGGAAACACCATATATTTT.

The chain has TRBV6-2 or TRBV6-3 and TRBJ2-7, with D possibly being TRBD1 (5 bases). CDR3 length: 14 amino acids. Germline CDR1 reads MNHEY; CDR2 reads SVGEGT. Trimming took 5 bases from V and 4 from J, leaving 15 bases between them. The CDR3 DNA is TGTGCCAGCAGTCCACACACCGACAGTTACGAGCAGTACTTC. The encoded protein is CASSPHTDSYEQYF.

This chain joins TRBV18 and TRBJ2-1; 8 positions agree with TRBD1. The V gene end was trimmed by 3 bases and the J gene end by 8 bases; junction bases not matched to a gene: 15. This CDR3 comprises 17 residues. Germline loops: CDR1 KGHSH, CDR2 LQKENI. The CDR3 sequence is CASSPLAGRGRKDEQFF. For the CDR3, the DNA is TGTGCCAGCTCACCCCTCGCCGGCAGGGGGCGCAAGGATGAGCAGTTCTTC.

The V and J genes are TRBV9 and TRBJ1-4; perhaps TRBD1 as D (6 bases). The germline gives CDR1 SGDLS, CDR2 YYNGEE. V lost 3 bases to trimming and J lost 4 bases, with 19 bases between them. The CDR3 covers 17 residues. The CDR3 coding sequence is TGTGCCAGCAGCGCGGAAGACAGGCTCCCCTATAATGAAAAACTGTTTTTT. Its protein product is CASSAEDRLPYNEKLFF.

Written as DNA, the CDR3 is TGTGCCAGCAGCTTTTCACTGGCGGGGGCAAATGAAGCTTTCTTT. Amino acids: CASSFSLAGANEAFF. V is TRBV7-2 and J is TRBJ1-1; maybe TRBD1 (6 bases). Trimming removed 3 bases at V and 7 bases at J, with 18 bases between. The CDR3 totals 15 residues. Per the germline V gene, CDR1 is SGHTA and CDR2 is FQGNSA.

The gene calls are TRBV6-5 and TRBJ1-1; 7 bases align to TRBD1. The CDR3 sequence is 14 residues long. Looked up from germline, CDR1 is MNHEY and CDR2 is SVGAGI. The V segment lost 2 bases and the J segment 3 bases; nucleotides outside the gene matches: 3. The CDR3 spells CASSYQGGHTEAFF. As DNA, the CDR3 is TGTGCCAGCAGTTACCAGGGGGGTCACACTGAAGCTTTCTTT.

This chain joins TRBV4-1 and TRBJ1-3; D is unclear. Germline CDR1 MGHRA, CDR2 YSYEKL. The CDR3 extends over 14 amino acids. Between the trimmed V and J ends, which lost 2 bases and 9 bases, there was a span of 14 bases. The CDR3 is CASSQSPPGSTIYF. CDR3 bases: TGCGCCAGCAGCCAATCGCCCCCGGGATCCACCATATATTTT.